These 19 T cell receptor beta chains were sequenced from one sample in a study of T-cell memory formation after mild COVID-19. TCRdb re-called the 5' RACE reads through MiXCR, storing one row per CDR3 protein. The sample has a few hundred thousand distinct CDR3 sequences; 20% to 25% are singletons. Material: PBMCs or a T cell subset sorted from them (not recorded which). The receptors stem from a man aged 18 to 30 who had mild COVID-19 (a few samples of this study predate the infection). Cell type and time point are not known.

This chain links TRBV27 with TRBJ2-1; D perhaps matches TRBD2 (6 bases). Germline V gene lookup returns CDR1 MNHEY and CDR2 SMNVEV (reference sequence). This CDR3 is built from 16 residues. The V end lost 7 bases, the J end lost 6 bases, and 22 bases lay between the germline ends. CDR3 sequence: CASKPPSTGVGNEQFF. Written as DNA, the CDR3 is TGTGCCAGCAAACCCCCCAGCACGGGGGTGGGCAATGAGCAGTTCTTC.

This chain joins TRBV7-2 and TRBJ1-2; no clear D. Germline V gives CDR1 SGHTA, CDR2 FQGNSA. This CDR3 is built from 11 residues. The V gene lost 2 bases and the J gene lost 10 bases, with 8 bases spanning the gap. The CDR3 sequence is CASSLRGPYTF. The CDR3 DNA follows: TGTGCCAGCAGCTTACGAGGACCCTACACCTTC.

The gene calls are TRBV6-2 or TRBV6-3 and TRBJ1-1; 8 bases align to TRBD1. The CDR3 is 12 residues long. Per the germline V gene, CDR1 is MNHEY and CDR2 is SVGEGT. V shed 5 bases and J 8 bases; nucleotides not matched to a gene: 4. The CDR3 loop is CASSRTGHEAFF. CDR3 bases: TGTGCCAGCAGTAGGACAGGGCACGAAGCTTTCTTT.

This clonotype was observed a handful of times. The V call is TRBV15, the J call TRBJ2-5; D may be TRBD1 (5 bases). CDR3 length: 14 amino acids. The V and J ends lost 3 bases and 5 bases respectively, with 13 bases between them. Germline V lookup: CDR1 LNHNV, CDR2 YYDKDF (reference sequence). The CDR3 DNA sequence: TGTGCCACCAGCAGTCATAGGGGCTTGGAGACCCAGTACTTC. This sequence encodes CATSSHRGLETQYF.

The chain carries TRBV30 and TRBJ2-3, with 11 bases aligning to TRBD2. CDR1 GTSNPN and CDR2 SVGIG come from the germline V gene (reference sequence). Germline trimming cut 1 base from V and 9 bases from J; bases unmatched to any gene: 6. This CDR3 contains 14 residues. The CDR3 spells CAWSDLAGGSTQYF. In DNA, the CDR3 is TGTGCCTGGAGTGACCTAGCGGGGGGCAGCACGCAGTATTTT.

The sample holds many counts of this clonotype. V gene TRBV28 combines with J gene TRBJ2-7, with D possibly TRBD2 on 5 matching bases. The ends were cut back, 4 bases at V and 3 bases at J, with 13 bases in the middle. The CDR3 runs to 14 residues. Germline V gene sequence: CDR1 MDHEN, CDR2 SYDVKM. The CDR3 nucleotides read TGTGCCAGCAGTTCCACGGACTCATTCTACGAGCAGTACGTC. Translated, it gives CASSSTDSFYEQYV.

The table lists this clonotype with many counts. The J gene is TRBJ2-1, the V gene TRBV7-2; D is unclear. Germline values: CDR1 SGHTA, CDR2 FQGNSA. The CDR3 runs 18 residues. The V and J ends lost 5 bases and 1 base respectively, with 21 bases between them. The CDR3 nucleotides are TGTGCCAGCAGCCACCCGATCATACGTAGACGGTCCTACAATGAGCAGTTCTTC. Residues: CASSHPIIRRRSYNEQFF.

This clonotype was seen a handful of times. This chain links TRBV2 with TRBJ2-3, with D hard to call. V lost 1 base and J lost 8, with 1 base in between. The germline V gene encodes CDR1 SNHLY and CDR2 FYNNEI. There are 10 residues in the CDR3. Here the CDR3 reads CASSEVTQYF. The DNA for the CDR3 is TGTGCCAGCAGTGAAGTTACGCAGTATTTT.

This chain uses TRBV4-3 with TRBJ2-1; 9 bases match TRBD2. CDR1 and CDR2 (germline): LGHNA, YSLEER. This CDR3 has 15 residues. Losses at the gene ends were 1 base for V and 9 bases for J; bases not matched to a gene: 7. CDR3 DNA sequence: TGCGCCAGCAGCCAAGTGATTAGCGGGGGTACTGAGCAGTTCTTC. It codes for CASSQVISGGTEQFF.

This chain connects TRBV18 to TRBJ1-1; D remains ambiguous. The CDR3 contains 17 residues. V gave up 0 bases and J gave up 0 bases, with 14 bases separating them. CDR1 and CDR2 from the germline V gene are KGHSH and LQKENI. The CDR3 is CASSPPSALAMNTEAFF. The CDR3 DNA is TGTGCCAGCTCACCACCGTCGGCGTTAGCCATGAACACTGAAGCTTTCTTT.

The chain is built from TRBV24-1 and TRBJ2-7; D gene ambiguous. Germline V gene data show CDR1 as KGHDR and CDR2 as SFDVKD. This CDR3 has 15 residues. The germline V and J ends were trimmed by 0 bases and 5 bases, with 13 bases remaining between them. The CDR3 region has the DNA TGTGCCACCAGTGATTTGCTGGTGGGTCGGAACGAGCAGTACGTC. This sequence encodes CATSDLLVGRNEQYV.

Details on this clonotype: Germline is not matched at one junction end, which may reflect a read error. The chain uses TRBV7-7 and TRBJ2-2, with D possibly called TRBD1 or TRBD2 (6 bases each). From germline, CDR1 is SSHAT and CDR2 FNYEAQ (reference sequence). The CDR3 has 15 residues. For the CDR3, the DNA is TGTGCTAGCAGCTTTGGGGGGCCTACCACCGGGGAGCTGTTTTTT. Residues: CASSFGGPTTGELFF. Full variable domain (missing parts from reference TRBV7-7 and TRBJ2-2): GAGVSQSPRYKVTKRGQDVTLRCDPISSHATLYWYQQALGQGPEFLTYFNYEAQPDKSGLPSDRFSAERPEGSISTLTIQRTEQRDSAMYRCASSFGGPTTGELFFGEGSRLTVL.

In its sample, this clonotype was seen many times. This rearrangement joins TRBV3-1 to TRBJ1-2, with 8 bases fitting TRBD1. The J segment lost 8 bases and the V segment lost 4 bases, leaving 9 bases of the junction unmatched. The CDR3 sequence is 14 residues long. Germline V gene sequence: CDR1 LGHDT, CDR2 YNNKEL (reference sequence). The DNA for the CDR3 is TGTGCCAGCAGCCTTAATTTCGCAGGGGGCGGCTACACCTTC. It translates to CASSLNFAGGGYTF.

The rearrangement joins TRBV7-3 to TRBJ2-2; a possible D gene is TRBD1 (6 bases). V dropped 5 bases and J dropped 0 bases, with 13 bases sitting between them. The CDR3 has 16 residues. Germline assignment: CDR1 SGHTA and CDR2 FQGTGA. The CDR3 loop reads CASSHLGQTNTGELFF. The CDR3 DNA follows: TGTGCCAGCAGCCACCTGGGACAAACGAACACCGGGGAGCTGTTTTTT. Drawing the rest from reference TRBV7-3 and TRBJ2-2, the complete variable domain is GAGVSQTPSNKVTEKGKYVELRCDPISGHTALYWYRQSLGQGPEFLIYFQGTGAADDSGLPNDRFFAVRPEGSVSTLKIQRTERGDSAVYLCASSHLGQTNTGELFFGEGSRLTVL.

This clonotype turned up a few times. V and J are TRBV20-1 and TRBJ1-2, with 10 positions matching TRBD1. Losses at the gene ends were 5 bases for V and 0 bases for J; bases not matched to a gene: 9. CDR3 length: 16 amino acids. Germline CDR1 reads DFQATT; CDR2 reads SNEGSKA (reference sequence). The CDR3 nucleotides read TGCAGTGCTCTACCGACAGGGGGCCCCACTAACTATGGCTACACCTTC. Translating gives CSALPTGGPTNYGYTF.

This clonotype was counted between two and nine times. The rearrangement links TRBV6-2 or TRBV6-3 to TRBJ2-7, with a possible D match to TRBD1 (6 bases). In germline, CDR1 is MNHEY, CDR2 SVGEGT. The ends were cut back, 6 bases at V and 7 bases at J, with 13 bases in the middle. The CDR3 contains 12 residues. The CDR3 DNA is TGTGCCAGCAGGGACAGTCTGGGGGAGCAGTACGTC. Its protein product is CASRDSLGEQYV.

This rearrangement joins TRBV5-6 to TRBJ1-2, with 10 bases matching TRBD1. The CDR3 is 14 residues long. V gave up 5 bases and J gave up 1 base; unmatched junction bases: 2. Germline V lookup: CDR1 SGHDT, CDR2 YYEEEE. CDR3 sequence reads: CASRGQGVNYGYTF. DNA of the CDR3: TGTGCCAGCAGAGGACAGGGGGTTAACTATGGCTACACCTTC. The full variable domain, with the rest looked up from reference TRBV5-6 and TRBJ1-2, is DAGVTQSPTHLIKTRGQQVTLRCSPKSGHDTVSWYQQALGQGPQFIFQYYEEEERQRGNFPDRFSGHQFPNYSSELNVNALLLGDSALYLCASRGQGVNYGYTFGSGTRLTVV.

This clonotype was observed a handful of times. The chain combines TRBV4-3 with TRBJ2-1; the D gene is possibly TRBD2 (6 bases). V was clipped by 5 bases and J by 6 bases, with 17 bases between them. Germline V gives CDR1 LGHNA, CDR2 YSLEER. This CDR3 region has 15 residues. The CDR3 region has the DNA TGCGCCAGCAGCGCACAGGACGGGACTCCCAATGAGCAGTTCTTC. Its protein product is CASSAQDGTPNEQFF.

The genes are TRBV12-3 or TRBV12-4 and TRBJ1-1; perhaps TRBD1 as D (5 bases). V lost 6 bases, J lost 11 bases, and 16 bases lay in between. The CDR3 totals 12 residues. The CDR3 nucleotides read TGTGCCAGCAGCTTTCAGACCGGGGGGGCTTTCTTT. Translating it yields CASSFQTGGAFF.